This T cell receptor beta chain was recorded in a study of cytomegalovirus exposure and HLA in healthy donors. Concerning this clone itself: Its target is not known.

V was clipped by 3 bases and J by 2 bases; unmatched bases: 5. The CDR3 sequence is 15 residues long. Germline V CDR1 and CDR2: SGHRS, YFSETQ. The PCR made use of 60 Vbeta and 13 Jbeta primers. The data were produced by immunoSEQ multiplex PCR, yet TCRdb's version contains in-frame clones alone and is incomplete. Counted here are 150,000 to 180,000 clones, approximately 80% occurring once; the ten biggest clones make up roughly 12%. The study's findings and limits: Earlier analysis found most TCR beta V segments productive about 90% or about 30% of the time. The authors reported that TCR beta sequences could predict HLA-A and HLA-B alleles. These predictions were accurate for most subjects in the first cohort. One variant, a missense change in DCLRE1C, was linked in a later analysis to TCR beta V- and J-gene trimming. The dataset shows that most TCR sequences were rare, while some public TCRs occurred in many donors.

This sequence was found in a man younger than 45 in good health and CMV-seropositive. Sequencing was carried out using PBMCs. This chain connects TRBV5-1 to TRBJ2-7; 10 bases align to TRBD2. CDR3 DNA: TGCGCCAGCAGCTGGGGTAGCGGGAGGACCTACGAGCAGTACTTC. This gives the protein CASSWGSGRTYEQYF. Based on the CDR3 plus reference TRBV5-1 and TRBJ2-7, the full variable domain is KAGVTQTPRYLIKTRGQQVTLSCSPISGHRSVSWYQQTPGQGLQFLFEYFSETQRNKGNFPGRFSGRQFSNSRSEMNVSTLELGDSALYLCASSWGSGRTYEQYFGPGTRLTVT.